The clone carrying this T cell receptor beta chain was seen only a few times. The antigen is undetermined. With random hexamers, reverse transcription was performed on about 0.5 to 1 ug of RNA. Using its own MiXCR run on the immunoSEQ multiplex PCR reads, TCRdb lists one record per CDR3 protein. The sample holds around 170,000 distinct CDR3 sequences, just under 95% seen once. The data stem from a study of CD8 T cells in Susac syndrome. Notes on the study in general: Susac-specific public clones numbered around 16 in total CD8+ repertoires (and five in CD8+ TEMRA repertoires). Peak Susac CD8+ clonal expansion was seen in TEMRA cells and active patients.

Trimming removed 3 bases at V and 2 bases at J, with 11 bases between. Germline V gives CDR1 LGHNA, CDR2 YNFKEQ. This CDR3 comprises 14 residues. This sequence was found in a human donor with Susac syndrome. V and J are TRBV4-2 and TRBJ2-7; D possibly corresponds to TRBD2 (6 bases). The sample taken for sequencing was CD8+ T cells from PBMCs. CDR3 amino acids: CASSQAGLTYEQYF. The CDR3 region has the DNA TGTGCCAGCAGCCAGGCGGGACTCACCTACGAGCAGTACTTC.